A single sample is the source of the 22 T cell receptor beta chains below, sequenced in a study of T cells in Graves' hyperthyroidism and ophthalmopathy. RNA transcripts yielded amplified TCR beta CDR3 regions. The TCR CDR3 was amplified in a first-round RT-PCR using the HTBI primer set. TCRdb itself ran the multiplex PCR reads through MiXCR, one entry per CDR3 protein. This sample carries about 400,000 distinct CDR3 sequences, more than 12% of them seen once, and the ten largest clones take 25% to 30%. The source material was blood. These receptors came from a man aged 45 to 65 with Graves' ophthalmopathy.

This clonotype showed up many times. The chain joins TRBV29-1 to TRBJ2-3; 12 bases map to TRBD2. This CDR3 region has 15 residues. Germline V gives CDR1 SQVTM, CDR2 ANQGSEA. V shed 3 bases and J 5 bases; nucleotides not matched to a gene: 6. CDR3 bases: TGCAGCGTTGATTTGCTAGCGGGAGGGGGAGATACGCAGTATTTT. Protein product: CSVDLLAGGGDTQYF.

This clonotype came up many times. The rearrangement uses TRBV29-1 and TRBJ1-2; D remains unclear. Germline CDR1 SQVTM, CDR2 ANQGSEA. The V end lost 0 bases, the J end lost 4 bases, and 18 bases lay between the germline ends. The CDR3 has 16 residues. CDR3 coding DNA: TGCAGCGTTGAAGATGTGGGCCCTTCCAAACTCTATGGCTACACCTTC. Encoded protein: CSVEDVGPSKLYGYTF.

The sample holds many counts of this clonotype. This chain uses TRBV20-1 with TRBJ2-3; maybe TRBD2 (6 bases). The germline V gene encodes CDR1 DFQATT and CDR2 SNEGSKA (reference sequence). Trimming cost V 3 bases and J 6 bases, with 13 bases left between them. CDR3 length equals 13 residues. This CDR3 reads CSASESRGDTQYF. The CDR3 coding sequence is TGCAGTGCTAGCGAATCCCGGGGGGATACGCAGTATTTT.

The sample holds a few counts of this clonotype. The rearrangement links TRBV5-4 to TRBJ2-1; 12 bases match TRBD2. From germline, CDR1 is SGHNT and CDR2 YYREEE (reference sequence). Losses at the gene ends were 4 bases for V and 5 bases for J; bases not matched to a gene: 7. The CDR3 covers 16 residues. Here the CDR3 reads CASSRGLAGYDNEQFF. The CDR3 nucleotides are TGTGCCAGCAGCCGAGGACTAGCGGGATACGACAATGAGCAGTTCTTC.

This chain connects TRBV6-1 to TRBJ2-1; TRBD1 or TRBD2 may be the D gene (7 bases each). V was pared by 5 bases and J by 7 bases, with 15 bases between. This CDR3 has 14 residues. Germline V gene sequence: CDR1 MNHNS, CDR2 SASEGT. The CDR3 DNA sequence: TGTGCCAGCAGTCGGCAGGGGGGGAGGAATGAGCAGTTCTTC. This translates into CASSRQGGRNEQFF.

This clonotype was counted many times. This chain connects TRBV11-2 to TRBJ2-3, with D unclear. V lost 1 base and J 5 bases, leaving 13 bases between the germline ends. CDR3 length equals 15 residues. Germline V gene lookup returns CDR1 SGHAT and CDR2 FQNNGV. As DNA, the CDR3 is TGTGCCAGCAGCTTAGGCACTCCTTCGGGAGATACGCAGTATTTT. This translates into CASSLGTPSGDTQYF.

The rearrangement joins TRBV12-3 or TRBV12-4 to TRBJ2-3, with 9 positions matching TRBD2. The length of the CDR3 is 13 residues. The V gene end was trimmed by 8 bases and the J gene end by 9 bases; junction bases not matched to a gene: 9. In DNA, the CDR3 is TGTGCCAGCGGAAGGACTAGCGAGCAAACGCAGTATTTT. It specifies CASGRTSEQTQYF.

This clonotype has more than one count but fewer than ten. The CDR3 region has the DNA TGTGCCAGCAGATCCTCCGGGACAGGGCCCGGGGAGCTGTTTTTT. Amino acid sequence: CASRSSGTGPGELFF. The chain couples TRBV6-2 or TRBV6-3 to TRBJ2-2, with 9 bases fitting TRBD1. With 6 bases clipped from V and 6 bases from J, the junction kept 8 bases outside the gene matches. CDR3 size: 15 residues. In germline, CDR1 is MNHEY, CDR2 SVGEGT.

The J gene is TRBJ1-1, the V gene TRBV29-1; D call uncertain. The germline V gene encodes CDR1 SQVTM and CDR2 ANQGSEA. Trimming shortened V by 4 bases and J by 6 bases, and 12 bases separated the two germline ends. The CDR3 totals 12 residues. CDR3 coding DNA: TGCAGCGTTGTAGAAGGAGGCTCTGAAGCTTTCTTT. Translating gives CSVVEGGSEAFF.

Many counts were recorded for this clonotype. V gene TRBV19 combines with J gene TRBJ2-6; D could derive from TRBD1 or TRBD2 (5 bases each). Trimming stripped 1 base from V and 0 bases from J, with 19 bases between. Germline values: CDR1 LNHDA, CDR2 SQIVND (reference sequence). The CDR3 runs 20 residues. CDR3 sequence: CASSIAVPRDPGSGANVLTF. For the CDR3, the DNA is TGTGCCAGTAGTATAGCGGTCCCCCGGGACCCCGGCTCTGGGGCCAACGTCCTGACTTTC.

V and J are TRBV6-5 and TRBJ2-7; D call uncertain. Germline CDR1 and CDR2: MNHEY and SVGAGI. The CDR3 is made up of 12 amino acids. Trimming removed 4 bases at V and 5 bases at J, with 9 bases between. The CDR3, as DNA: TGTGCCAGCAGTTTAGTGGGTCACGAGCAGTACTTC. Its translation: CASSLVGHEQYF.

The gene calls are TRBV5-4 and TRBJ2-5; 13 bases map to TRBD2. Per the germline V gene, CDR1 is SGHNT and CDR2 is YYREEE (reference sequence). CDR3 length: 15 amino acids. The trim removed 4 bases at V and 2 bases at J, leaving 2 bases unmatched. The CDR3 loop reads CASSRGLAGQETQYF. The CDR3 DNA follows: TGTGCCAGCAGCCGGGGACTAGCGGGACAAGAGACCCAGTACTTC. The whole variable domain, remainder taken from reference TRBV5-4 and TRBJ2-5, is ETGVTQSPTHLIKTRGQQVTLRCSSQSGHNTVSWYQQALGQGPQFIFQYYREEENGRGNFPPRFSGLQFPNYSSELNVNALELDDSALYLCASSRGLAGQETQYFGPGTRLLVL.

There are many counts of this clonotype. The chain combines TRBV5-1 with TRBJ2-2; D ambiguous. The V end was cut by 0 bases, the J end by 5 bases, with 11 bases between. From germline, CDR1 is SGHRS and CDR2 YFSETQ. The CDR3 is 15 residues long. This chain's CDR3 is CASSLGTPETGELFF. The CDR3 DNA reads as TGCGCCAGCAGCTTGGGGACGCCCGAGACCGGGGAGCTGTTTTTT.

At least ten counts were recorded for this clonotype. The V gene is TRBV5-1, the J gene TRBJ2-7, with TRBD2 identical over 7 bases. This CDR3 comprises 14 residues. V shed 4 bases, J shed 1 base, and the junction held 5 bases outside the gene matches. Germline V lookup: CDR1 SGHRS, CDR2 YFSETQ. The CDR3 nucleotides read TGCGCCAGCAGCCAACTAGCGCCTTCCTACGAGCAGTACTTC. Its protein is CASSQLAPSYEQYF.

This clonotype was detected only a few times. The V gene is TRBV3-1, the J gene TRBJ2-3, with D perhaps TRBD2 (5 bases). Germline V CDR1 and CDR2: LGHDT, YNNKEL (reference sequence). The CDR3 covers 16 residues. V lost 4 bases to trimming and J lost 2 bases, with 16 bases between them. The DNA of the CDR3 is TGTGCCAGCAGCCCCTTACTCTTGACTAACACAGATACGCAGTATTTT. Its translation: CASSPLLLTNTDTQYF.

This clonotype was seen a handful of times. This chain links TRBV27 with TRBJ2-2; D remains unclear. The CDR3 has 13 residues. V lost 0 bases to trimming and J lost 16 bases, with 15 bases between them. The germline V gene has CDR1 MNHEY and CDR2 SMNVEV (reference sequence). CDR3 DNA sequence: TGTGCCAGCAGTTTATCGCAAGGCACTGCGCGGTTTTTT. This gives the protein CASSLSQGTARFF.

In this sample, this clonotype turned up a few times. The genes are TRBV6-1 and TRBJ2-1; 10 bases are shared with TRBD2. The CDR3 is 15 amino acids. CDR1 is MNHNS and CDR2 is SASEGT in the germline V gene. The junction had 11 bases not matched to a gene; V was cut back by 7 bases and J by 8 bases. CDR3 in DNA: TGTGCCAGCAAGCAAAGCGGGAGGGTTGTGGATGAGCAGTTCTTC. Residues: CASKQSGRVVDEQFF.

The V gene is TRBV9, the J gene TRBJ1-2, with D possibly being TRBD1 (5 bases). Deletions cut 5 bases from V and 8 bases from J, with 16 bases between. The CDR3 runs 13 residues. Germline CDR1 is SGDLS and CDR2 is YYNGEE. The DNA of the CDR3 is TGTGCCAGCAGACACGGGGGAGAGGGCGGCTACACCTTC. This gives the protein CASRHGGEGGYTF.

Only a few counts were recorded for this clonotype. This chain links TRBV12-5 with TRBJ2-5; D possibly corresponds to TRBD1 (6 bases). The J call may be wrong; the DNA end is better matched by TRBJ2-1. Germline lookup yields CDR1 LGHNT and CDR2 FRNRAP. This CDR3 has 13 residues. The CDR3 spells CASAPPGEETQFF. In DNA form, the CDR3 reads TGTGCTAGTGCCCCCCCAGGGGAAGAGACCCAGTTCTTC.

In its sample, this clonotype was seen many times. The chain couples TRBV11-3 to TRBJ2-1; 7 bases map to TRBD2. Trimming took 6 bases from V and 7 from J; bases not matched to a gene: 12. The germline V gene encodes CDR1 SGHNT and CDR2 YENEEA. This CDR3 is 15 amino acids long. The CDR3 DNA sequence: TGTGCCAGCAGAACGGGGAGGGCCGCGGTTAATGAGCAGTTCTTC. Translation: CASRTGRAAVNEQFF.

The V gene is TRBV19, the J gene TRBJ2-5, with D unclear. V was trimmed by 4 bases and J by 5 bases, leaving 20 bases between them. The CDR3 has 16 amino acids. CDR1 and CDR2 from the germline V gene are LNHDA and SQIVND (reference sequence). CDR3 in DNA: TGTGCCAGTAGTACCCCGGTCGGTACTCTCCGGGAGACCCAGTACTTC. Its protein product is CASSTPVGTLRETQYF.

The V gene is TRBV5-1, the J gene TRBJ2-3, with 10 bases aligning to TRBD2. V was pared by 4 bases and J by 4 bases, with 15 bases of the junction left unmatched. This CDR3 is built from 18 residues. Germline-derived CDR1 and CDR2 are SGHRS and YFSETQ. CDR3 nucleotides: TGCGCCAGCAGCCTAACGGAGGCTAGCGGGAGAGTAGCAGATACGCAGTATTTT. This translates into CASSLTEASGRVADTQYF.